These 3 T cell receptor beta chains were all obtained from the same sample, sequenced in a study of blood T cell repertoires in COVID-19 (TCRdb year 2020). Library generation was performed with the immunoSEQ multiplex PCR assay. This is the immuneACCESS table as TCRdb keeps it, with only in-frame sequences that have V and J called. A part of the clones is gone; compared with another copy, unresolved V genes explain less than half, and the rest is unexplained. This sample lists about 120,000 clones; 81% were detected once. Approximately 18% of the sample lies in the top ten. Sample: peripheral blood. The receptor source for this set is a man under 40 with COVID-19, enrolled during active disease.

This clone was recorded only once. V usage is TRBV7-2 and J usage is TRBJ1-2, with D maybe TRBD1 (6 bases). Germline V gives CDR1 SGHTA, CDR2 FQGNSA. V shed 5 bases and J shed 8 bases, with 21 bases lying between them. The CDR3 sequence is 15 residues long. CDR3 protein: CASSQGQQVLGGYTF. The CDR3 DNA reads TGTGCCAGCAGCCAGGGACAACAGGTCCTGGGGGGCTACACCTTC.

The chain joins TRBV28 to TRBJ1-2; D call uncertain. The CDR3 is made up of 13 amino acids. CDR1 and CDR2 (germline): MDHEN, SYDVKM. The V and J ends lost 2 bases and 7 bases respectively, with 11 bases between them. Here the CDR3 DNA reads TGTGCCAGCAGTTTAATCAGCCGGGGTGGCTACACCTTC. Translating it yields CASSLISRGGYTF.

In this sample, this clone turned up once. As DNA, the CDR3 is TGTGCCAGCAGCTTGGCAGCGGGGGGCCAATTCACAGATACGCAGTATTTT. Amino acid sequence: CASSLAAGGQFTDTQYF. The J gene is TRBJ2-3, the V gene TRBV5-6; 9 nucleotides agree with TRBD2. In germline, CDR1 is SGHDT, CDR2 YYEEEE. V was clipped by 0 bases and J by 2 bases; unmatched bases: 7. The length of the CDR3 is 17 residues.